What follows are 3 T cell receptor beta chains derived from one specimen sequenced in a study of neurological immune-mediated disorders. One entry per CDR3 protein results from TCRdb running MiXCR on the 5' RACE reads. The sample has about 90,000 distinct CDR3 sequences; 13% are singletons. Time point meaning: longitudinal time-point 2. Material for sequencing was PBMCs. The source of these receptors is a female donor with HTLV-1-associated myelopathy (HAM/TSP).

A few counts support this clonotype. This rearrangement joins TRBV5-1 to TRBJ1-2, with 10 positions matching TRBD1. The CDR3 has 14 residues. The ends lost 3 bases at V and 4 bases at J; junction bases unmatched: 3. Germline V lookup: CDR1 SGHRS, CDR2 YFSETQ. The CDR3: CASSWGQGTYGYTF. The CDR3, as DNA: TGCGCCAGCAGCTGGGGACAGGGGACCTATGGCTACACCTTC.

This clonotype was detected ten times or more. This chain uses TRBV7-2 with TRBJ2-7; D tentatively reads TRBD1 or TRBD2 (7 bases each). The ends were cut back, 5 bases at V and 3 bases at J, with 17 bases in the middle. This CDR3 comprises 15 residues. Looked up from germline, CDR1 is SGHTA and CDR2 is FQGNSA. CDR3 sequence: CASSPGGAGGYEQYF. The CDR3 DNA reads as TGTGCCAGCAGCCCAGGGGGGGCAGGGGGCTACGAGCAGTACTTC.

The CDR3 reads CASSLDGVDPYEQYF. For the CDR3, the DNA is TGCGCCAGCAGCTTGGATGGGGTCGACCCCTACGAGCAGTACTTC. The chain is built from TRBV5-1 and TRBJ2-7; D remains unclear. The CDR3 covers 15 residues. The germline V and J ends were trimmed by 0 bases and 2 bases, with 12 bases remaining between them. CDR1 SGHRS and CDR2 YFSETQ come from the germline V gene.